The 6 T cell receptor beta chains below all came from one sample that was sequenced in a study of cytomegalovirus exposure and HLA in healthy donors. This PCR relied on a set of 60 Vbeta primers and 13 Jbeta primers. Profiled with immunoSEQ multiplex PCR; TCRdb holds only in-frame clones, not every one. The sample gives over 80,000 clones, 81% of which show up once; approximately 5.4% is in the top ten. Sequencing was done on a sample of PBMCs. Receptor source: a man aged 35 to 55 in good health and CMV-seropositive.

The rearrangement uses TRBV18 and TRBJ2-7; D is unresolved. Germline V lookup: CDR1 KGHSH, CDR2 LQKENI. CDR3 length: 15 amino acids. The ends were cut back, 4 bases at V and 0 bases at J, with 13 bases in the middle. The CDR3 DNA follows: TGTGCCAGCTCACAAGAAGGCGGTAGCTCCTACGAGCAGTACTTC. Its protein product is CASSQEGGSSYEQYF.

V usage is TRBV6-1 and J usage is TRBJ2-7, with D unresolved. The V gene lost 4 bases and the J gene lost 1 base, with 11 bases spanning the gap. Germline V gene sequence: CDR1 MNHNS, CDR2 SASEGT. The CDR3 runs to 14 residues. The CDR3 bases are TGTGCCAGCAGTGCAAACAGCAATTCCTACGAGCAGTACTTC. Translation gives CASSANSNSYEQYF.

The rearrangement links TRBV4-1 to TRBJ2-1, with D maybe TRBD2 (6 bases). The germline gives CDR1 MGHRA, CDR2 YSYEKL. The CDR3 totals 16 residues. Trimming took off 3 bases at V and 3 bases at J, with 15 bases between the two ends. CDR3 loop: CASSQRSGSNYNEQFF. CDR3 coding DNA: TGCGCCAGCAGCCAGCGCTCCGGGAGCAACTACAATGAGCAGTTCTTC.

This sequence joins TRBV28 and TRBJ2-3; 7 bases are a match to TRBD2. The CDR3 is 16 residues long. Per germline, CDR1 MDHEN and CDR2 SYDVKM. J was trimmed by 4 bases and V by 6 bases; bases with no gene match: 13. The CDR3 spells CASSPLGGGDADTQYF. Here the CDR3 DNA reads TGTGCCAGCAGCCCGCTCGGCGGGGGAGACGCAGATACGCAGTATTTT.

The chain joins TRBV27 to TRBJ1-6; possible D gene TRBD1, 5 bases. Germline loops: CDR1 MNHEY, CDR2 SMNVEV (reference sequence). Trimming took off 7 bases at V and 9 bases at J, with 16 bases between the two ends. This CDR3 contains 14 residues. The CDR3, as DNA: TGTGCCAGCACGATTCGGGGGGACGGTTCACCCCTCCACTTT. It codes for CASTIRGDGSPLHF.

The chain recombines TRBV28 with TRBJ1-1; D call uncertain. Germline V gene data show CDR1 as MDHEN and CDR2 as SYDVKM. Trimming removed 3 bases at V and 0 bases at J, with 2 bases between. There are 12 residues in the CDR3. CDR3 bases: TGTGCCAGCAGTTTTATGAACACTGAAGCTTTCTTT. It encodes CASSFMNTEAFF.